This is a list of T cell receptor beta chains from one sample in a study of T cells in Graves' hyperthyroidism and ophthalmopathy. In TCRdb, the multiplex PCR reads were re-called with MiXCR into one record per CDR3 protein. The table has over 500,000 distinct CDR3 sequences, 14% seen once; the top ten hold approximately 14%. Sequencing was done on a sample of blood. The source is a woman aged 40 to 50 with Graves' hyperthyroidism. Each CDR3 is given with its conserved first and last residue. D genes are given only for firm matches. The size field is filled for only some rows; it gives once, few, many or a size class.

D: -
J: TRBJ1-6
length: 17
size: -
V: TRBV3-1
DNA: TGTGCCAGCAGCCAAGACGTCAGGAGCTCCTATAATTCACCCCTCCACTTT
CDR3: CASSQDVRSSYNSPLHF

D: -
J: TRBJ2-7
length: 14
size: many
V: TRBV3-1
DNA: TGTGCCAGCAGCCAAGGCGGCGGGTCCTACGAGCAGTACTTC
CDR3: CASSQGGGSYEQYF

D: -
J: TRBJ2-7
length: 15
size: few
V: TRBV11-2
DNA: TGTGCCAGCAGATTAGGACAGCCTCCGGCGGGGGAGCAGTACTTC
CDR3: CASRLGQPPAGEQYF

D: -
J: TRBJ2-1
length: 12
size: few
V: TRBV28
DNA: TGTGCCAGCAAAACCGGGCACAATGAGCAGTTCTTC
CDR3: CASKTGHNEQFF

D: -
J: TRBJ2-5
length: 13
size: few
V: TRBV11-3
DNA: TGTGCCAGCAGCTTAATAGCTGGAGAGACCCAGTACTTC
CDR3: CASSLIAGETQYF

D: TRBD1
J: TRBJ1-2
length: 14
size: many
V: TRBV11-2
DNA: TGTGCCAGCAGCTTAGATGTAGGGGGCGTTCTCTACACCTTC
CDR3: CASSLDVGGVLYTF

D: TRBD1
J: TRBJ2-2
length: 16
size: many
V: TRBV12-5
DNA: TGTGCTAGTGGCGCGGGGGACAGGGCGAATACCGGGGAGCTGTTTTTT
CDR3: CASGAGDRANTGELFF

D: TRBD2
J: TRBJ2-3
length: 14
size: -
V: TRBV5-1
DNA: TGCGCCAGCAGGGGCGGGAGTATGACAGATACGCAGTATTTT
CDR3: CASRGGSMTDTQYF

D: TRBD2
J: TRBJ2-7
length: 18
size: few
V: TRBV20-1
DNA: TGCAGTGCTAGAGATCGGTTTTCTAGCGGGAGTCTCTCCTACGAGCAGTACTTC
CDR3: CSARDRFSSGSLSYEQYF

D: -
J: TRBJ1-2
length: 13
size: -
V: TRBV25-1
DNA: TGTGCCAGCAGTGAAGGGGGGGTTCATGGCTACACCTTC
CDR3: CASSEGGVHGYTF

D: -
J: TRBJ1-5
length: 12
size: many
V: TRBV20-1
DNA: TGCAGTGCTAGAGGGCCCAATCAGCCCCAGCATTTT
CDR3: CSARGPNQPQHF